Included here is one T cell receptor beta chain sequence, with context. Its antigen remains unidentified. The data belong to a study of T cell responses to AZD1222 COVID-19 vaccine. Findings and limits, study-wide: Possibly, clonal diversity was underestimated; donors were largely white British and included more females. Compared with day 0, the breadth and depth of the Spike-specific TCR repertoire rose significantly after two doses of AZD1222.

Profiling relied on immunoSEQ multiplex PCR, and the TCRdb table lists in-frame clones only, not all of them. This sample has around 140,000 clones, with approximately 85% found just once. Germline loops: CDR1 LNHDA, CDR2 SQIVND (reference sequence). The CDR3 runs 14 residues. The ends lost 6 bases at V and 5 bases at J; junction bases unmatched: 8. The source is an adult who received the MenACWY meningococcal vaccine as a control. The V and J genes are TRBV19 and TRBJ1-1, with TRBD1 matching 8 bases. Material: peripheral blood, obtained 28 days after the second dose of the MenACWY control vaccine. The CDR3 bases are TGTGCCAGTAGCCACTGGACAGGGAGAACTGAAGCTTTCTTT. Translation: CASSHWTGRTEAFF.